The 18 T cell receptor beta chains given below trace back to one sample, sequenced in a study of shared clonotypes between healthy human individuals. Some clones are missing from TCRdb's copy, which holds only in-frame ones; the method was immunoSEQ multiplex PCR. The sample lists approximately 98,000 clones; around 68% were seen once. Sequenced input: memory CD8+ T cells sorted from blood. The subset is: CD45RO+ cells pooled with CCR7-negative TemRA cells. Receptors were obtained from a woman aged 25 to 45 in good health.

The chain joins TRBV28 to TRBJ2-6; weak D call: TRBD1 (6 bases). Germline loops: CDR1 MDHEN, CDR2 SYDVKM. The V gene lost 8 bases and the J gene lost 0 bases, with 17 bases spanning the gap. The CDR3 spans 17 residues. The CDR3 loop is CASGNLDSHSGANVLTF. The CDR3 DNA follows: TGTGCCAGCGGAAACCTGGACAGTCACTCTGGGGCCAACGTCCTGACTTTC.

This clone was detected only once. The chain employs TRBV28 and TRBJ2-6; 8 bases agree with TRBD1. The CDR3 contains 16 residues. The ends lost 5 bases at V and 0 bases at J; junction bases unmatched: 3. The germline V gene encodes CDR1 MDHEN and CDR2 SYDVKM. The DNA for the CDR3 is TGTGCCAGCAGTGACAGGGGATTCTCTGGGGCCAACGTCCTGACTTTC. Amino acid sequence: CASSDRGFSGANVLTF. The complete variable domain, with remaining parts taken from reference TRBV28 and TRBJ2-6, reads DVKVTQSSRYLVKRTGEKVFLECVQDMDHENMFWYRQDPGLGLRLIYFSYDVKMKEKGDIPEGYSVSREKKERFSLILESASTNQTSMYLCASSDRGFSGANVLTFGAGSRLTVL.

The chain links TRBV9 to TRBJ2-7; no clear D. V was pared by 1 base and J by 0 bases, with 11 bases between. The germline CDR1 and CDR2 sequences are SGDLS and YYNGEE. The CDR3 sequence is 15 residues long. The CDR3 DNA sequence: TGTGCCAGCAGCGTAAGGGAAAATCCCTCCTACGAGCAGTACTTC. It yields the protein CASSVRENPSYEQYF.

The chain joins TRBV25-1 to TRBJ1-5; D ambiguous. This CDR3 region has 14 residues. CDR1 MGHDK and CDR2 SYGVNS come from the germline V gene. The V and J ends lost 1 base and 1 base respectively, with 5 bases between them. The CDR3 nucleotides are TGTGCCAGCAGTGAATCTGACAGCAATCAGCCCCAGCATTTT. Protein: CASSESDSNQPQHF.

This chain links TRBV19 with TRBJ2-1, with TRBD1 identical over 9 bases. CDR3 length equals 15 residues. Per the germline V gene, CDR1 is LNHDA and CDR2 is SQIVND (reference sequence). V trimming: 3 bases; J trimming: 6 bases; junction bases outside the gene matches: 6. CDR3 nucleotide sequence: TGTGCCAGTAGTATCTGGACAGGGGATATCAATGAGCAGTTCTTC. It yields the protein CASSIWTGDINEQFF.

The rearrangement links TRBV7-9 to TRBJ2-7; 8 nucleotides line up with TRBD2. The CDR3 is made up of 18 amino acids. V was clipped by 1 base and J by 6 bases; unmatched bases: 17. CDR1 SEHNR and CDR2 FQNEAQ come from the germline V gene (reference sequence). The CDR3 loop reads CASSLGGTRSPKSGEQYF. CDR3 in DNA: TGTGCCAGCAGCTTAGGAGGGACTAGATCCCCTAAGTCGGGCGAGCAGTACTTC.

Turning to this clone: The identical CDR3 is also encoded by other nucleotide sequences in the sample. The V call is TRBV11-3, the J call TRBJ2-5; the D gene is possibly TRBD2 (5 bases). CDR3 length: 13 residues. Trimming shortened V by 1 base and J by 5 bases, and 8 bases separated the two germline ends. The germline gives CDR1 SGHNT, CDR2 YENEEA. Here the CDR3 DNA reads TGTGCCAGCAGCTTAGCCGGGATCGAGACCCAGTACTTC. Translation: CASSLAGIETQYF.

This clone occurred once. This chain uses TRBV6-6 with TRBJ1-2; no firm D call. The CDR3 runs to 14 residues. Germline CDR1 is MNHNY and CDR2 is SVGAGI (reference sequence). The ends were cut back, 6 bases at V and 4 bases at J, with 15 bases in the middle. As DNA, the CDR3 is TGTGCCAGCAGACCCCCAGAGGGAGTCTATGGCTACACCTTC. It translates to CASRPPEGVYGYTF.

The V gene is TRBV21-1, the J gene TRBJ2-3; the DNA was not used to check the table's D call, TRBD2. TRBV21-1 is tagged as a pseudogene. This CDR3 spans 16 amino acids. DNA of the CDR3: TGTGCCAGCAGCGACGCGGGGGGACTGTTCCCAGATACGCAGTATTTT. The encoded protein is CASSDAGGLFPDTQYF.

The chain has TRBV25-1 and TRBJ2-7; maybe TRBD2 (6 bases). Trimming pared 3 bases from V and 6 bases from J, leaving 18 bases between. Per the germline V gene, CDR1 is MGHDK and CDR2 is SYGVNS. The CDR3 consists of 15 residues. The CDR3 region has the DNA TGTGCCAGCAGTGACTCGTCGGGAGCTTCGTCCGAGCAGTACTTC. It translates to CASSDSSGASSEQYF.

The chain couples TRBV5-1 to TRBJ2-7, with a tentative D call TRBD1 (5 bases). Germline V lookup: CDR1 SGHRS, CDR2 YFSETQ. The ends were cut back, 4 bases at V and 0 bases at J, with 11 bases in the middle. This CDR3 is 14 amino acids long. The chain's CDR3 is CASSQDTDSYEQYF. CDR3 in DNA: TGCGCCAGCAGCCAGGACACAGACTCCTACGAGCAGTACTTC.

The J gene is TRBJ2-2, the V gene TRBV11-3; 10 positions agree with TRBD1. CDR3 length: 15 residues. CDR1 is SGHNT and CDR2 is YENEEA in the germline V gene. The trim removed 5 bases at V and 7 bases at J, leaving 7 bases unmatched. CDR3 nucleotides: TGTGCCAGCAGCGAAAGGACAGGGGGGTACGGGGAGCTGTTTTTT. Its protein product is CASSERTGGYGELFF. Together with reference TRBV11-3 and TRBJ2-2, the CDR3 gives the full variable domain: EAGVVQSPRYKIIEKKQPVAFWCNPISGHNTLYWYLQNLGQGPELLIRYENEEAVDDSQLPKDRFSAERLKGVDSTLKIQPAELGDSAVYLCASSERTGGYGELFFGEGSRLTVL.

Turning to this clone: In the same sample, other DNA sequences code for this CDR3. The rearrangement links TRBV28 to TRBJ1-3, with TRBD1 matching over 9 bases. J was trimmed by 4 bases and V by 4 bases; bases with no gene match: 5. In germline, CDR1 is MDHEN, CDR2 SYDVKM. The CDR3 covers 15 residues. CDR3 DNA sequence: TGTGCCAGCAGTTCGGGACAGGGAGACGGAAACACCATATATTTT. It specifies CASSSGQGDGNTIYF.

The chain has TRBV2 and TRBJ1-1, with a tentative D call TRBD1 (5 bases). Germline CDR1 is SNHLY and CDR2 is FYNNEI. CDR3 length: 13 residues. The ends were cut back, 8 bases at V and 5 bases at J, with 15 bases in the middle. The CDR3 DNA follows: TGTGCCAGCGGAAGACAGATCGAAACTGAAGCTTTCTTT. Encoded protein: CASGRQIETEAFF. Together with reference TRBV2 and TRBJ1-1, the CDR3 gives the full variable domain: EPEVTQTPSHQVTQMGQEVILRCVPISNHLYFYWYRQILGQKVEFLVSFYNNEISEKSEIFDDQFSVERPDGSNFTLKIRSTKLEDSAMYFCASGRQIETEAFFGQGTRLTVV.

The V call is TRBV7-9, the J call TRBJ2-1; 7 bases agree with TRBD2. Trimming cost V 1 base and J 7 bases; bases outside gene matches: 10. The CDR3 spans 16 residues. Per the germline V gene, CDR1 is SEHNR and CDR2 is FQNEAQ (reference sequence). CDR3 sequence: CASSLVSGGRVNEQFF. The CDR3 bases are TGTGCCAGCAGCTTAGTATCTGGCGGGAGAGTTAATGAGCAGTTCTTC.

The chain couples TRBV5-1 to TRBJ2-6; D is uncertain. The ends were cut back, 0 bases at V and 0 bases at J, with 13 bases in the middle. CDR3 length equals 18 residues. Germline V gene lookup returns CDR1 SGHRS and CDR2 YFSETQ. CDR3 sequence reads: CASSLDRRVSSGANVLTF. In nucleotides, the CDR3 is TGCGCCAGCAGCTTGGATCGACGGGTAAGCTCTGGGGCCAACGTCCTGACTTTC.

This sequence joins TRBV19 and TRBJ2-7; maybe TRBD1 (6 bases). Trimming removed 6 bases at V and 3 bases at J, with 9 bases between. From germline, CDR1 is LNHDA and CDR2 SQIVND (reference sequence). The CDR3 runs to 12 residues. CDR3 DNA sequence: TGTGCCAGTAGGGACAGAAACTACGAGCAGTACTTC. Translating gives CASRDRNYEQYF.

The CDR3 DNA sequence: TGTGCCAGCAGCCAAGATTATGGGAGGGCCCCGTTCTTC. Protein product: CASSQDYGRAPFF. V gene TRBV14 combines with J gene TRBJ2-1; 7 bases map to TRBD2. Germline CDR1 SGHDN, CDR2 FVKESK. V lost 0 bases to trimming and J lost 15 bases; unmatched junction nucleotides: 8. The CDR3 sequence is 13 residues long.